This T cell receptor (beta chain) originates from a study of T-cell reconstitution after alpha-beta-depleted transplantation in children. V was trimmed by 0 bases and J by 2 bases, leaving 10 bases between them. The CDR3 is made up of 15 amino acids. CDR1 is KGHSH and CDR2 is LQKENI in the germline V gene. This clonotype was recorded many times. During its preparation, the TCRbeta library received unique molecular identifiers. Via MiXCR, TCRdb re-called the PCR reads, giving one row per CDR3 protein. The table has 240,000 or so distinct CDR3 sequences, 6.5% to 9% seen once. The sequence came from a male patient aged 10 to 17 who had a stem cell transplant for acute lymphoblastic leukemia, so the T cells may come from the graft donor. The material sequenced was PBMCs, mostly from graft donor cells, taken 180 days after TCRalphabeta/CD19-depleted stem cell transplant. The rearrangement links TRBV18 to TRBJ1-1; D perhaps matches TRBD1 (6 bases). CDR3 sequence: CASSPPGGLNTEAFF. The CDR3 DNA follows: TGTGCCAGCTCACCACCAGGGGGGCTTAACACTGAAGCTTTCTTT. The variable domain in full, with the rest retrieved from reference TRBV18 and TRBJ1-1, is NAGVMQNPRHLVRRRGQEARLRCSPMKGHSHVYWYRQLPEEGLKFMVYLQKENIIDESGMPKERFSAEFPKEGPSILRIQQVVRGDSAAYFCASSPPGGLNTEAFFGQGTRLTVV.